These T cell receptor beta chains were read from a single sample in a study of blood T cell repertoires in COVID-19. The method was immunoSEQ multiplex PCR; TCRdb's version includes in-frame clones alone and lacks a portion of them. The profile covers around 250,000 clones, with less than 90% appearing a single time and more than 1.5% taken by the ten largest. The sample comprised peripheral blood. These receptors all stem from a woman between 35 and 50 years old who had recovered from COVID-19. Both conserved end residues are part of each CDR3. The order of the fields is clone size, D gene, J gene, V gene, CDR3 protein, CDR3 DNA. A D gene is named only where the DNA matches it firmly. Size is stated for part of the rows, as once, few or many counts, or as a class when the clone is expanded.

NA NA TRBJ1-4 TRBV4-2 CASSQGAREGEKLFF TGTGCCAGCAGCCAAGGAGCCAGGGAGGGTGAAAAACTGTTTTTT
NA TRBD1 TRBJ2-3 TRBV27 CASSSGWGQGSTDTQYF TGTGCCAGCAGTTCGGGGTGGGGACAGGGATCCACAGATACGCAGTATTTT
NA NA TRBJ1-4 TRBV7-8 CASRLAPQRNEKLFF TGTGCCAGCAGATTAGCACCACAGAGAAATGAAAAACTGTTTTTT
few TRBD1 TRBJ1-1 TRBV7-9 CASSPRTGSLAFF TGTGCCAGCAGCCCCAGGACAGGGAGTCTAGCTTTCTTT
NA TRBD1 TRBJ2-6 TRBV19 CASSNHRGPGANVLTF TGTGCCAGTAGTAACCACAGGGGACCTGGGGCCAACGTCCTGACTTTC
few TRBD1 TRBJ2-7 TRBV2 CASRLQGARYEQYF TGTGCCAGCAGATTACAGGGGGCGCGTTACGAGCAGTACTTC
NA TRBD1 TRBJ1-5 TRBV30 CAWSRQGRGRSQPQHF TGTGCCTGGAGCCGACAGGGTCGTGGTAGGAGTCAGCCCCAGCATTTT
few NA TRBJ1-6 TRBV30 CAWRDSQTSPLHF TGTGCCTGGAGGGACAGCCAGACTTCACCCCTCCACTTT
NA TRBD1 TRBJ2-7 TRBV27 CASSLLGTGGYEQYF TGTGCCAGCAGTTTATTAGGGACAGGGGGCTACGAGCAGTACTTC
NA TRBD2 TRBJ2-7 TRBV13 CASSLGLRWGGFYEQYF TGTGCCAGCAGCTTAGGCCTGAGGTGGGGGGGATTCTACGAGCAGTACTTC
once TRBD1 TRBJ2-1 TRBV3-1/TRBV3-2 CASSQTNRGDEQFF TGTGCCAGCAGCCAAACAAACAGGGGCGATGAGCAGTTCTTC
NA NA TRBJ1-3 TRBV5-1 CASSLGISSGVSSGNTIYF TGCGCCAGCAGCTTGGGCATTTCTTCGGGAGTTTCCTCTGGAAACACCATATATTTT
NA TRBD2 TRBJ2-1 TRBV15 CATSRSGSGGAYNEQFF TGTGCCACCAGCAGATCTGGAAGCGGGGGGGCCTACAATGAGCAGTTCTTC
NA NA TRBJ1-2 TRBV27 CASSPGQGRTNYGYTF TGTGCCAGCTCCCCAGGCCAGGGGCGGACTAACTATGGCTACACCTTC
NA NA TRBJ1-1 TRBV7-9 CASSFQGNTEAFF TGTGCCAGCAGCTTTCAGGGGAACACTGAAGCTTTCTTT
NA TRBD2 TRBJ2-2 TRBV23-1 CASTPGGQNTGELFF TGCGCCAGCACCCCGGGGGGGCAGAATACCGGGGAGCTGTTTTTT
NA NA TRBJ2-3 TRBV20-1 CSANPRGFEYF TGCAGTGCTAACCCTAGGGGTTTCGAGTATTTT
once NA TRBJ1-3 TRBV5-1 CASSSSSSGNTIYF TGCGCCAGCAGCAGTTCCAGCTCTGGAAACACCATATATTTT
NA TRBD1 TRBJ2-1 TRBV5-1 CASSLLGQDNNEQFF TGCGCCAGCAGCTTGTTGGGACAGGATAACAATGAGCAGTTCTTC
NA NA TRBJ2-2 TRBV5-5 CASSPKGWDTGELFF TGTGCCAGCAGCCCCAAGGGGTGGGACACCGGGGAGCTGTTTTTT
once NA TRBJ1-4 TRBV2 CASRSGAVEKLFF TGTGCCAGTCGCTCAGGGGCTGTCGAAAAACTGTTTTTT
NA NA TRBJ2-5 TRBV7-3 CASSIQGMSQETQYF TGTGCCAGCAGCATACAGGGAATGAGTCAAGAGACCCAGTACTTC
NA TRBD1 TRBJ2-7 TRBV18 CASSPQRDRAYEQYF TGTGCCAGCTCGCCGCAACGGGACAGGGCCTACGAGCAGTACTTC
few TRBD2 TRBJ2-7 TRBV3-1/TRBV3-2 CASSQGPSGLNSYEQYF TGTGCCAGCAGCCAAGGCCCTAGCGGGCTCAACTCCTACGAGCAGTACTTC
NA TRBD1 TRBJ2-7 TRBV27 CASILSYRGSYEQYF TGTGCCAGCATCTTAAGTTACAGGGGCTCCTACGAGCAGTACTTC
NA NA TRBJ2-5 TRBV19 CASSNTPGQQETQYF TGTGCCAGTAGCAACACCCCTGGACAGCAAGAGACCCAGTACTTC
NA TRBD2 TRBJ2-1 TRBV2 CASSEAGLLSSYNEQFF TGTGCCAGCAGTGAAGCGGGACTACTCAGCTCCTACAATGAGCAGTTCTTC
NA TRBD2 TRBJ2-4 TRBV19 CASEAGGSGNIQYF TGTGCCAGTGAAGCCGGGGGGTCGGGAAACATTCAGTACTTC
NA NA TRBJ2-7 TRBV5-1 CASRVDTGSTYEQYF TGCGCCAGCAGGGTGGATACAGGGAGTACCTACGAGCAGTACTTC
NA TRBD2 TRBJ2-1 TRBV15 CATSRAASGDPSYNEQFF TGTGCCACCAGCAGAGCGGCTAGCGGGGACCCCTCCTACAATGAGCAGTTCTTC
NA NA TRBJ2-1 TRBV27 CASSLLGTISYNEQFF TGTGCCAGCAGTTTATTGGGGACAATTTCCTACAATGAGCAGTTCTTC
NA TRBD1 TRBJ1-2 TRBV7-2 CASSQGGQGRGYTF TGTGCCAGCAGCCAGGGGGGACAGGGACGAGGCTACACCTTC
NA TRBD1 TRBJ2-5 TRBV7-9 CASSSLGTGVETQYF TGTGCCAGCAGCTCCCTAGGGACAGGGGTCGAGACCCAGTACTTC
NA TRBD1 TRBJ2-3 TRBV28 CASKDRGPTDTQYF TGTGCCAGCAAAGACAGGGGGCCCACAGATACGCAGTATTTT
NA NA TRBJ1-1 TRBV7-2 CASSIHRIENTEAFF TGTGCCAGCAGCATACACAGGATTGAGAACACTGAAGCTTTCTTT
NA NA TRBJ1-3 TRBV2 CASSRSSGNTIYF TGTGCCAGCAGTCGGAGCTCTGGAAACACCATATATTTT
NA NA TRBJ1-2 TRBV27 CASSFQTNYGYTF TGTGCCAGCAGTTTCCAGACTAACTATGGCTACACCTTC
NA NA TRBJ1-1 TRBV5-4 CASSPEGGWSVEAFF TGTGCCAGCAGCCCCGAAGGAGGATGGTCGGTTGAAGCTTTCTTT
NA NA TRBJ1-2 TRBV5-6 CASSFASRHHGYTF TGTGCCAGCAGCTTTGCAAGCCGACACCATGGCTACACCTTC
NA TRBD1 TRBJ1-4 TRBV7-8 CASSKDRGRNEKLFF TGTGCCAGCAGCAAGGACAGGGGGCGGAATGAAAAACTGTTTTTT
NA NA TRBJ1-2 TRBV28 CASRRRGGYTF TGTGCCAGCAGAAGAAGAGGTGGCTACACCTTC
NA TRBD1 TRBJ2-3 TRBV6-5 CASSWGQGRTDTQYF TGTGCCAGCAGCTGGGGACAGGGAAGGACAGATACGCAGTATTTT